This TCR beta chain stems from a study of blood T cell repertoires in COVID-19. For the study at large: Italy, Spain and the United States were the sources of the convalescent and acute COVID-19 samples. From T cells, B-cell-depleted T cells, or PBMCs came the material, which was cDNA or gDNA.

As processed by the authors: Amplification with reference gene primers provided the estimates of nucleated cell counts. The data were produced by immunoSEQ multiplex PCR, yet TCRdb's version contains in-frame clones alone and is incomplete. From that table come the V and J calls and clone size; the DNA was used to work out D and trimming. Seen here are approximately 210,000 clones, more than 85% observed once, and the top ten hold 1.9%. V gave up 6 bases and J gave up 5 bases, with 11 bases separating them. CDR1 and CDR2 from the germline V gene are MNHEY and SVGAGI. The CDR3 consists of 13 residues.

The sequenced sample consisted of peripheral blood. The sequence was collected from a man aged 40-49 years with active or convalescent COVID-19. The chain uses TRBV6-5 and TRBJ1-3; D is unclear. The CDR3 DNA sequence: TGTGCCAGCAGCCAAGCGCTAAGAAACACCATATATTTT. The encoded protein is CASSQALRNTIYF.